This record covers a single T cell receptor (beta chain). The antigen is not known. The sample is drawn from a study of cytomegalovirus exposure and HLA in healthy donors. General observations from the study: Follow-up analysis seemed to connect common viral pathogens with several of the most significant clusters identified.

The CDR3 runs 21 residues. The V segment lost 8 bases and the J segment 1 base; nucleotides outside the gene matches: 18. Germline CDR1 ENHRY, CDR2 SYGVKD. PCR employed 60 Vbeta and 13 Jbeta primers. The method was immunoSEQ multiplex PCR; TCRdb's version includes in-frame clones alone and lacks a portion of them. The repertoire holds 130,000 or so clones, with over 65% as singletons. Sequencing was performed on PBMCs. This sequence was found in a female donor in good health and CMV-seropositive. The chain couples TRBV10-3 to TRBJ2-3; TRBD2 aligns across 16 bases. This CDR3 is CAISDVLTGTSGRGGTDTQYF. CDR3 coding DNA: TGTGCCATCTCCGACGTCTTGACTGGGACTAGCGGGAGGGGGGGCACAGATACGCAGTATTTT.